This T cell receptor (beta chain) was profiled in a study of cytomegalovirus exposure and HLA in healthy donors. Whole-study results and caveats: An observed cluster of highly shared sequence variants was recorded as a likely sequencing artifact.

Of note for this clone: Its target is unknown.

Primers: 60 Vbeta forward and 13 Jbeta reverse. Generated by immunoSEQ multiplex PCR, the TCRdb table keeps only in-frame clones and is missing some. The sample table sets out 45,000 or so clones. With 5 bases clipped from V and 6 bases from J, the junction kept 12 bases outside the gene matches. CDR1 SQVTM and CDR2 ANQGSEA come from the germline V gene. The CDR3 sequence is 15 residues long. The sequenced sample was PBMCs. The receptor was isolated from a male donor in good health and CMV-seronegative. The chain has TRBV29-1 and TRBJ2-1; 8 bases match TRBD2. The CDR3 is CSVRRLSGSVNEQFF. The DNA of the CDR3 is TGCAGCGTTCGTCGCTTGAGCGGGAGCGTCAATGAGCAGTTCTTC.